Following are 29 T cell receptor beta chains from one sample sequenced in a study of blood T cell repertoires in COVID-19. Sequencing used immunoSEQ multiplex PCR; TCRdb keeps in-frame clones, though not all of them. The sample lists roughly 180,000 clones, 80% to 90% seen once, with 8% to 13% in the top ten. The sequencing sample was made of peripheral blood. Receptor source: a woman in her 40s with COVID-19, enrolled during active disease.

The J gene is TRBJ2-2, the V gene TRBV6-5, with TRBD2 as a possible D gene (6 bases). This CDR3 spans 13 amino acids. Trimming left V 7 bases short and J 3 bases short, with 9 bases between. The V gene's germline CDR1 is MNHEY and CDR2 SVGAGI. CDR3 sequence reads: CASKTGDTGELFF. The CDR3 region has the DNA TGTGCCAGCAAGACGGGGGACACCGGGGAGCTGTTTTTT.

This chain uses TRBV6-5 with TRBJ2-7; tentative D call: TRBD2 (6 bases). This CDR3 region has 14 residues. Germline CDR1 MNHEY, CDR2 SVGAGI. Deletions cut 7 bases from V and 1 base from J, with 14 bases between. CDR3 bases: TGTGCCAGCACTAATGGGGAGGTATCCTACGAGCAGTACTTC. Encoded protein: CASTNGEVSYEQYF.

J is TRBJ1-1 and V is TRBV7-3, with D tentatively TRBD1 (6 bases). V lost 2 bases to trimming and J lost 4 bases, with 11 bases between them. Germline CDR1 SGHTA, CDR2 FQGTGA. This CDR3 is 14 amino acids long. The CDR3 nucleotides read TGTGCCAGCAGCTTAGCCCCAGGGGCCACTGAAGCTTTCTTT. Encoded protein: CASSLAPGATEAFF.

This clone was recorded only once. The chain couples TRBV10-2 to TRBJ2-3; TRBD2 is a possible D gene (6 bases). Germline loops: CDR1 WSHSY, CDR2 SAAADI. Between the trimmed V and J ends, which lost 8 bases and 2 bases, there was a span of 20 bases. CDR3 length equals 16 residues. The CDR3 spells CASGGSPGATTDTQYF. CDR3 in DNA: TGCGCCAGCGGCGGATCCCCGGGAGCTACCACAGATACGCAGTATTTT.

The CDR3 bases are TGTGCCAGCAGCTCGACAGTGAACACCGGGGAGCTGTTTTTT. Amino acid sequence: CASSSTVNTGELFF. The chain couples TRBV11-2 to TRBJ2-2; D may be TRBD1 (5 bases). CDR3 length: 14 residues. Germline lookup yields CDR1 SGHAT and CDR2 FQNNGV. V was trimmed by 4 bases and J by 1 base, leaving 7 bases between them. Full variable domain (outside the CDR3, taken from reference TRBV11-2 and TRBJ2-2): EAGVAQSPRYKIIEKRQSVAFWCNPISGHATLYWYQQILGQGPKLLIQFQNNGVVDDSQLPKDRFSAERLKGVDSTLKIQPAKLEDSAVYLCASSSTVNTGELFFGEGSRLTVL.

This clone was counted between two and nine times. The chain recombines TRBV5-4 with TRBJ1-3; a possible D gene is TRBD1 (5 bases). Germline CDR1 SGHNT, CDR2 YYREEE (reference sequence). The V end was cut by 4 bases, the J end by 4 bases, with 15 bases between. The CDR3 runs to 15 residues. In DNA, the CDR3 is TGTGCCAGCAGCCTAGGGGACTCGAGGGGAAACACCATATATTTT. It codes for CASSLGDSRGNTIYF.

This clone was recorded once. Other DNA sequences of this sample code for an identical CDR3. The CDR3 spells CASSSSTGELFF. The CDR3 nucleotides are TGTGCCAGCAGTTCATCCACCGGGGAGCTGTTTTTT. The chain uses TRBV12-3 or TRBV12-4 and TRBJ2-2; no clear D gene. The CDR3 loop spans 12 amino acids. V was pared by 4 bases and J by 4 bases, with 4 bases between.

The chain joins TRBV3-1 (or the pseudogene TRBV3-2) to TRBJ2-7; D is ambiguous. Trimming removed 8 bases from V and 2 bases from J, with 10 bases in between. This CDR3 is 12 amino acids long. Germline V gene data show CDR1 as LGHDT and CDR2 as YNNKEL (reference sequence). The CDR3 nucleotides read TGTGCCAGCGGCAACCCACCCTACGAGCAGTACTTC. The encoded protein is CASGNPPYEQYF.

The rearrangement uses TRBV6-5 and TRBJ1-5; D may be TRBD1 (6 bases). V shed 9 bases and J shed 0 bases, with 12 bases lying between them. Germline CDR1 and CDR2: MNHEY and SVGAGI. This CDR3 comprises 14 residues. In DNA form, the CDR3 reads TGTGCCAGTTCACAGGGATATAGCAATCAGCCCCAGCATTTT. Its protein product is CASSQGYSNQPQHF.

This clone was seen only once. The rearrangement joins TRBV5-1 to TRBJ2-5, with 10 bases matching TRBD1. V lost 9 bases and J lost 2; bases outside the gene matches: 7. Germline CDR1 is SGHRS and CDR2 is YFSETQ. This CDR3 has 14 residues. This CDR3 is CATRTGGGQETQYF. The CDR3 bases are TGCGCCACCCGGACAGGGGGAGGGCAAGAGACCCAGTACTTC.

This chain links TRBV18 with TRBJ2-1; TRBD2 aligns across 7 bases. The junction had 9 bases not matched to a gene; V was cut back by 0 bases and J by 1 base. Germline V CDR1 and CDR2: KGHSH, LQKENI. This CDR3 is 18 amino acids long. The chain's CDR3 is CASSPPFGGGASYNEQFF. CDR3 nucleotide sequence: TGTGCCAGCTCACCACCCTTTGGCGGGGGAGCTTCCTACAATGAGCAGTTCTTC.

V usage is TRBV12-2 and J usage is TRBJ2-5; TRBD2 is taken as the D call from the table, unchecked against the DNA. TRBV12-2 has pseudogene status. The CDR3 runs 15 residues. The DNA for the CDR3 is TGTGCAAGTCGCCTGGGACTAGCGGGACAAGAGACCCAGTACTTC. This codes for CASRLGLAGQETQYF.

The CDR3 bases are TGTGCCAGCAGCTTAGCAGGGGCTGGAAACACCATATATTTT. This encodes CASSLAGAGNTIYF. The chain joins TRBV7-9 to TRBJ1-3; TRBD1 is a possible D gene (5 bases). Between the trimmed V and J ends, which lost 0 bases and 2 bases, there was a span of 5 bases. CDR3 length: 14 residues. Germline V gene sequence: CDR1 SEHNR, CDR2 FQNEAQ (reference sequence).

The chain has TRBV25-1 and TRBJ1-5, with no clear D. Germline lookup yields CDR1 MGHDK and CDR2 SYGVNS. The CDR3 loop spans 12 amino acids. V lost 4 bases and J 3 bases, leaving 4 bases between the germline ends. Here the CDR3 DNA reads TGTGCCAGCAGTGCTTACAATCAGCCCCAGCATTTT. It translates to CASSAYNQPQHF.

V and J are TRBV6-5 and TRBJ1-3; 7 bases align to TRBD1. The trim removed 6 bases at V and 3 bases at J, leaving 8 bases unmatched. This CDR3 contains 15 residues. Germline V CDR1 and CDR2: MNHEY, SVGAGI. CDR3 sequence (DNA): TGTGCCAGCAGCCTTACGGACAGGATTGGAAACACCATATATTTT. This codes for CASSLTDRIGNTIYF.

In DNA, the CDR3 is TGTGCCACCAGTGATCCGCAAGCTAGCGGAAGTTACAATGAGCAGTTCTTC. It translates to CATSDPQASGSYNEQFF. The J gene is TRBJ2-1, the V gene TRBV24-1, with 7 nucleotides matching TRBD2. Germline V CDR1 and CDR2: KGHDR, SFDVKD. The trim removed 3 bases at V and 4 bases at J, leaving 11 bases unmatched. The CDR3 is 17 amino acids.

V gene TRBV2 combines with J gene TRBJ1-1, with D possibly matching TRBD1 (5 bases). CDR1 and CDR2 (germline): SNHLY, FYNNEI. V dropped 8 bases and J dropped 6 bases, with 25 bases sitting between them. The CDR3 is 16 residues long. The chain's CDR3 is CASGRRGAGLSAEAFF. In DNA, the CDR3 is TGTGCCAGCGGTCGCAGAGGGGCGGGACTATCGGCTGAAGCTTTCTTT. Full variable domain (missing parts from reference TRBV2 and TRBJ1-1): EPEVTQTPSHQVTQMGQEVILRCVPISNHLYFYWYRQILGQKVEFLVSFYNNEISEKSEIFDDQFSVERPDGSNFTLKIRSTKLEDSAMYFCASGRRGAGLSAEAFFGQGTRLTVV.

There are a few counts of this clone. The V call is TRBV30, the J call TRBJ1-2; TRBD1 is a possible D gene (6 bases). The CDR3 length is 14 residues. Per the germline V gene, CDR1 is GTSNPN and CDR2 is SVGIG (reference sequence). V lost 0 bases and J lost 5, with 13 bases in between. As DNA, the CDR3 is TGTGCCTGGAGTGTAGGGGGGGTTTGGTATGGCTACACCTTC. Its protein is CAWSVGGVWYGYTF. Combining the CDR3 with reference TRBV30 and TRBJ1-2 gives the whole variable domain SQTIHQWPATLVQPVGSPLSLECTVEGTSNPNLYWYRQAAGRGLQLLFYSVGIGQISSEVPQNLSASRPQDRQFILSSKKLLLSDSGFYLCAWSVGGVWYGYTFGSGTRLTVV.

This chain connects TRBV6-2 or TRBV6-3 to TRBJ1-4, with TRBD1 identical over 8 bases. With 5 bases clipped from V and 11 bases from J, the junction kept 10 bases outside the gene matches. This CDR3 spans 14 amino acids. Germline V lookup: CDR1 MNHEY, CDR2 SVGEGT. The CDR3 sequence: CASSHDRGLQKLFF. The CDR3 nucleotides read TGTGCCAGCAGTCACGACAGGGGTCTCCAGAAACTGTTTTTT.

CDR3 in amino acids: CASSLLRQANYNEQFF. CDR3 sequence (DNA): TGTGCCAGCAGTTTGTTGCGACAGGCGAATTACAATGAGCAGTTCTTC. This chain joins TRBV27 and TRBJ2-1; tentatively, D is TRBD1 (6 bases). CDR1 and CDR2 from the germline V gene are MNHEY and SMNVEV (reference sequence). Deletions cut 3 bases from V and 4 bases from J, with 16 bases between. CDR3 length: 16 amino acids.

This clone came up once. This chain uses TRBV28 with TRBJ2-7; D may be TRBD2 (5 bases). CDR3 length: 14 amino acids. CDR1 MDHEN and CDR2 SYDVKM come from the germline V gene. V was clipped by 3 bases and J by 2 bases, with 11 bases between them. Here the CDR3 DNA reads TGTGCCAGCAGTTTCGGAGGTGTTACCTACGAGCAGTACTTC. Translated, it gives CASSFGGVTYEQYF.

This chain joins TRBV5-1 and TRBJ2-3; 7 bases agree with TRBD1. The CDR3 loop spans 14 amino acids. Trimming removed 1 base from V and 5 bases from J; junction bases left unmatched: 4. CDR1 is SGHRS, CDR2 YFSETQ, per germline. The CDR3 DNA reads as TGCGCCAGCAGCTTGAGGCAGGGGGTAGATACGCAGTATTTT. This encodes CASSLRQGVDTQYF.

This chain connects TRBV6-1 to TRBJ2-1; D is ambiguous. The CDR3 covers 12 residues. Germline V gene lookup returns CDR1 MNHNS and CDR2 SASEGT. V dropped 0 bases and J dropped 9 bases, with 6 bases sitting between them. The CDR3 loop reads CASSEAPSEQFF. Here the CDR3 DNA reads TGTGCCAGCAGTGAAGCCCCCTCTGAGCAGTTCTTC.

The chain uses TRBV4-1 and TRBJ2-1; D perhaps matches TRBD2 (5 bases). CDR1 is MGHRA and CDR2 is YSYEKL in the germline V gene. This CDR3 contains 17 residues. Deletions cut 2 bases from V and 0 bases from J, with 14 bases between. DNA for the CDR3: TGCGCCAGCAGCCAAAAGCTGGCGGGTAGCTCCTACAATGAGCAGTTCTTC. It specifies CASSQKLAGSSYNEQFF.

This chain connects TRBV7-3 to TRBJ1-2, with D possibly TRBD1 on 5 matching bases. CDR1 and CDR2 from the germline V gene are SGHTA and FQGTGA. This CDR3 has 13 amino acids. V was cut by 5 bases and J by 3 bases, with 10 bases left in between. CDR3 DNA: TGTGCCAGCAGCCTGGCGGGGGACTATGGCTACACCTTC. It specifies CASSLAGDYGYTF.

The V gene is TRBV10-3, the J gene TRBJ2-5; 7 bases fit TRBD2. The V and J ends lost 3 bases and 4 bases, in that order; junction bases with no gene match: 2. There are 13 residues in the CDR3. CDR1 ENHRY and CDR2 SYGVKD come from the germline V gene. This chain's CDR3 is CAISDTSAETQYF. DNA of the CDR3: TGTGCCATCAGTGATACTAGCGCAGAGACCCAGTACTTC.

The CDR3 is CASSPPDRDDPTF. For the CDR3, the DNA is TGTGCCAGCTCACCCCCGGACAGGGACGATCCTACCTTC. The chain recombines TRBV18 with TRBJ1-2; TRBD1 aligns across 8 bases. The length of the CDR3 is 13 residues. CDR1 and CDR2 from the germline V gene are KGHSH and LQKENI. V gave up 3 bases and J gave up 14 bases; unmatched junction bases: 11.

The rearrangement joins TRBV9 to TRBJ2-1; the D gene is possibly TRBD2 (6 bases). The CDR3 is 14 residues long. Germline V lookup: CDR1 SGDLS, CDR2 YYNGEE. Between the trimmed V and J ends, which lost 4 bases and 6 bases, there was a span of 14 bases. The CDR3 DNA follows: TGTGCCAGCAGCATCGGGACTCCCCCCAATGAGCAGTTCTTC. Amino acids: CASSIGTPPNEQFF.

A single count supports this clone. This rearrangement joins TRBV7-3 to TRBJ2-5; the match to TRBD1 covers 8 bases. Germline V gene sequence: CDR1 SGHTA, CDR2 FQGTGA. Trimming removed 4 bases from V and 4 bases from J; junction bases left unmatched: 5. CDR3 length: 14 residues. The CDR3 DNA reads TGTGCCAGCAGCTCGACAGGGGCCCTAGAGACCCAGTACTTC. It codes for CASSSTGALETQYF.